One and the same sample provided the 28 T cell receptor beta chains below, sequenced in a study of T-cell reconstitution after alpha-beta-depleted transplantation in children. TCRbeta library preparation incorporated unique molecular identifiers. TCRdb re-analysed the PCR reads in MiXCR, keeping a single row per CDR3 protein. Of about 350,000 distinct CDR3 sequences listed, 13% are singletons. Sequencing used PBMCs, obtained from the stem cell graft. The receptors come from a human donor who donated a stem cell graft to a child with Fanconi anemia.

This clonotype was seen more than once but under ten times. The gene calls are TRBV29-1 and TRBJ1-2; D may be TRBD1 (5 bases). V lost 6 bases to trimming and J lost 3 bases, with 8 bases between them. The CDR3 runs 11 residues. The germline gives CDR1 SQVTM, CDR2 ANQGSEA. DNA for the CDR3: TGCAGCGTGGGGGGGGACTATGGCTACACCTTC. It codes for CSVGGDYGYTF.

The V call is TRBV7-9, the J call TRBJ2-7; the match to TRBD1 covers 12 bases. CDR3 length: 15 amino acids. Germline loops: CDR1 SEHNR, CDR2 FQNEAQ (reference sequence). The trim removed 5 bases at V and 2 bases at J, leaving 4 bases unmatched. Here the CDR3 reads CASSQGTGGTYEQYF. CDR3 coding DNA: TGTGCCAGCAGCCAGGGGACAGGGGGCACCTACGAGCAGTACTTC.

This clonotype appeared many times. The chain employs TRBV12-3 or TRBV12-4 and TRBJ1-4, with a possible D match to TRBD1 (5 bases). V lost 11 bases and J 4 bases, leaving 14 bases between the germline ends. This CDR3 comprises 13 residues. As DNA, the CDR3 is TGTGCCTCCAGTCGGGGCTATAATGAAAAACTGTTTTTT. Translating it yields CASSRGYNEKLFF.

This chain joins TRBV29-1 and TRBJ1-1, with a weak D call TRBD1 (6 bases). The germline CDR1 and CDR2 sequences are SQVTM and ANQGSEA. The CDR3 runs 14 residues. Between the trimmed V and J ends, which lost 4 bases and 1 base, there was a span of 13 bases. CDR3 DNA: TGCAGCGTTGGACAGGTAATTTCGAACACTGAAGCTTTCTTT. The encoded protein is CSVGQVISNTEAFF. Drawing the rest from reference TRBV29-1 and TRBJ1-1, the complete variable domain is SAVISQKPSRDICQRGTSLTIQCQVDSQVTMMFWYRQQPGQSLTLIATANQGSEATYESGFVIDKFPISRPNLTFSTLTVSNMSPEDSSIYLCSVGQVISNTEAFFGQGTRLTVV.

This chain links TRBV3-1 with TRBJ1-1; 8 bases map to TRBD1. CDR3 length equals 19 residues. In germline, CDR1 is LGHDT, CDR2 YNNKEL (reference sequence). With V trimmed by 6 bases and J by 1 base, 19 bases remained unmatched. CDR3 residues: CASRGDRTGTYGGNTEAFF. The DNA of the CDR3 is TGTGCCAGCAGAGGGGACAGGACTGGGACGTATGGTGGGAACACTGAAGCTTTCTTT.

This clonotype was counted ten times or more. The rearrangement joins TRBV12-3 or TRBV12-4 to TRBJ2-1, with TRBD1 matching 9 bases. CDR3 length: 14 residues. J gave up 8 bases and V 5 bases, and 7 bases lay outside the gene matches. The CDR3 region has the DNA TGTGCCAGCAGTCTAGACAGGGGGTTGTATGAGCAGTTCTTC. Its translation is CASSLDRGLYEQFF.

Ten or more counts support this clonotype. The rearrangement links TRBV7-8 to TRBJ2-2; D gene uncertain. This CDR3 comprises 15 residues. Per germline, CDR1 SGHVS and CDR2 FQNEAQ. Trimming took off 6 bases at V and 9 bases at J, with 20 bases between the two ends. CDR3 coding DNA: TGTGCCAGCAGGGCTACAAGAGACTTTATTCGGGAGCTGTTTTTT. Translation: CASRATRDFIRELFF.

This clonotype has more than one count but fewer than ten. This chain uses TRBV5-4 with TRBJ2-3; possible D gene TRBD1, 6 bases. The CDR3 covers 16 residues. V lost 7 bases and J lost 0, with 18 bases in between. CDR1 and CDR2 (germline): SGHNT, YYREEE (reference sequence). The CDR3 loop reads CASYPGQQRSTDTQYF. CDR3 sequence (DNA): TGTGCCAGCTACCCAGGACAGCAAAGAAGCACAGATACGCAGTATTTT. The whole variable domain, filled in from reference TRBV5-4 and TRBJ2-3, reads ETGVTQSPTHLIKTRGQQVTLRCSSQSGHNTVSWYQQALGQGPQFIFQYYREEENGRGNFPPRFSGLQFPNYSSELNVNALELDDSALYLCASYPGQQRSTDTQYFGPGTRLTVL.

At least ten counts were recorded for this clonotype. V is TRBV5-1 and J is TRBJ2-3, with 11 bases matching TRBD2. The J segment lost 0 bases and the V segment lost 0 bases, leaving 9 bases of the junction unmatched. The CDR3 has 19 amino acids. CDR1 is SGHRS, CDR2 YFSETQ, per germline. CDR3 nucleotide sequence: TGCGCCAGCAGCTTGGCCGGTTTTACTAGCGGGGGAAGCACAGATACGCAGTATTTT. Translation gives CASSLAGFTSGGSTDTQYF.

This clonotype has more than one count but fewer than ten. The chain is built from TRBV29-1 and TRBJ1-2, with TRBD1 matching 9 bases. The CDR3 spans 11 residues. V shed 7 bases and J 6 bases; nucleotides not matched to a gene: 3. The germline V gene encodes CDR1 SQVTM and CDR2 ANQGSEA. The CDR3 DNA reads TGCAGCGGACAGGGGGAAGATGGCTACACCTTC. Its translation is CSGQGEDGYTF. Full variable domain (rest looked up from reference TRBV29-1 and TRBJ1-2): SAVISQKPSRDICQRGTSLTIQCQVDSQVTMMFWYRQQPGQSLTLIATANQGSEATYESGFVIDKFPISRPNLTFSTLTVSNMSPEDSSIYLCSGQGEDGYTFGSGTRLTVV.

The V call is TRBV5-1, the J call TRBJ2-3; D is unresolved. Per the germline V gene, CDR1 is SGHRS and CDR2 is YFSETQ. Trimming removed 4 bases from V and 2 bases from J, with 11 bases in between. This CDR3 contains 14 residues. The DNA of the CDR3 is TGCGCCAGCAGCCCCCGTCAGGCCACAGATACGCAGTATTTT. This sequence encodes CASSPRQATDTQYF.

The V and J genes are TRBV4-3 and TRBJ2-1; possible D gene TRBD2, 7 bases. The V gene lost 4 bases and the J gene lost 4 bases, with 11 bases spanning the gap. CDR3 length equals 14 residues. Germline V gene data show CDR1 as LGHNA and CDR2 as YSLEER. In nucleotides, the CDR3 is TGCGCCAGCAGCCGGGGGGGCATTTACAATGAGCAGTTCTTC. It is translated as CASSRGGIYNEQFF.

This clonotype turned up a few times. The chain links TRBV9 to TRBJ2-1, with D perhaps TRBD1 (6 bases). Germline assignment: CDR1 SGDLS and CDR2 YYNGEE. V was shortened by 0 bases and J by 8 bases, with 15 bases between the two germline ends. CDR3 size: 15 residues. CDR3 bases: TGTGCCAGCAGCGTAGATATGCCTCCAGGGGATGAGCAGTTCTTC. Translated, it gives CASSVDMPPGDEQFF.

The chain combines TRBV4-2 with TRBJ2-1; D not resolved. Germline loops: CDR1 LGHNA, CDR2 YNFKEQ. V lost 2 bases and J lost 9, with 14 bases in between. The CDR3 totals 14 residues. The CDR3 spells CASSQTDGLGEQFF. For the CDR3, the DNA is TGTGCCAGCAGCCAAACAGACGGGTTGGGTGAGCAGTTCTTC.

CDR3 sequence (DNA): TGCAGTGCTAGGCGGCCGTCCAAAGGGACGTACCAAGAGACCCAGTACTTC. Translating gives CSARRPSKGTYQETQYF. The chain uses TRBV20-1 and TRBJ2-5, with D perhaps given as TRBD1 or TRBD2 (5 bases each). Germline V gives CDR1 DFQATT, CDR2 SNEGSKA (reference sequence). The V gene lost 3 bases and the J gene lost 0 bases, with 20 bases spanning the gap. The CDR3 has 17 amino acids.

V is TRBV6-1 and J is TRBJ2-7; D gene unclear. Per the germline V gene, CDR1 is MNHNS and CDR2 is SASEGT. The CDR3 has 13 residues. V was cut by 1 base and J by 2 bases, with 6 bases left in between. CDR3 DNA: TGTGCCAGCAGTGAAGGCGCGACCTACGAGCAGTACGTC. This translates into CASSEGATYEQYV.

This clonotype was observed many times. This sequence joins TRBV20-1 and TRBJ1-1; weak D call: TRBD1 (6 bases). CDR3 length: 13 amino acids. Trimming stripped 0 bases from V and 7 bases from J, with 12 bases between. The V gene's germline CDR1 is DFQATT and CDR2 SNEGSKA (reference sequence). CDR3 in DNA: TGCAGTGCTAGAGATCAGGGGAGGGGTGAAGCTTTCTTT. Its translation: CSARDQGRGEAFF.

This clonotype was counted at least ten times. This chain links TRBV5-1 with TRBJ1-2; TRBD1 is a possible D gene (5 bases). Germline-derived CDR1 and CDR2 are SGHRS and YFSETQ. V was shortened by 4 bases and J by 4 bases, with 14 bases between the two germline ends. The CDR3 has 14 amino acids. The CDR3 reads CASSLTGASYGYTF. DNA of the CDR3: TGCGCCAGCAGCCTTACCGGGGCATCCTATGGCTACACCTTC.

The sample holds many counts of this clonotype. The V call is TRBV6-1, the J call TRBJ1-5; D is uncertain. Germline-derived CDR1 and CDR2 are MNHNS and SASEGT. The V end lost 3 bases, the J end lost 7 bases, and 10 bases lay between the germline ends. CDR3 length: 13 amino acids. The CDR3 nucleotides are TGTGCCAGCAGTGAGGCATTTGACCAGCCCCAGCATTTT. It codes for CASSEAFDQPQHF.

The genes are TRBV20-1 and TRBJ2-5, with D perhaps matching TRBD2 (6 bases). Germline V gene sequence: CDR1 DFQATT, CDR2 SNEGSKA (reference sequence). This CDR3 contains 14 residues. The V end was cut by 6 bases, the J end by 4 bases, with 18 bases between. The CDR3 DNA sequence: TGCAGTGCCGAAACGCGGGGCCGCTTAGAGACCCAGTACTTC. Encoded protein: CSAETRGRLETQYF.

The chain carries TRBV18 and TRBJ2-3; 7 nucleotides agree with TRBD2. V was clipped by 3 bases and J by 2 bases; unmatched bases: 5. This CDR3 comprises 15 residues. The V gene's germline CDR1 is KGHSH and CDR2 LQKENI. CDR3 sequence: CASSPASGATDTQYF. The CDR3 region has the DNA TGTGCCAGCTCACCCGCTAGCGGAGCCACAGATACGCAGTATTTT.

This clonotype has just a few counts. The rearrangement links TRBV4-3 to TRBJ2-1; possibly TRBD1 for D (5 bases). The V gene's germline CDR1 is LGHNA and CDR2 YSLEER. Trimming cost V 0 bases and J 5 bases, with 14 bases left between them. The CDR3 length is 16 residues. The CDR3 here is CASSQEPSGAHNEQFF. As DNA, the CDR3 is TGCGCCAGCAGCCAAGAACCAAGTGGGGCCCACAATGAGCAGTTCTTC.

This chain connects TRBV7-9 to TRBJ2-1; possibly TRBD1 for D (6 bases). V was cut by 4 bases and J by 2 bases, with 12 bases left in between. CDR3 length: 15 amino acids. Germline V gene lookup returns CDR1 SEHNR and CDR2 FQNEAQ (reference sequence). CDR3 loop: CASSWRDRPYNEQFF. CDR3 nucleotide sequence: TGTGCCAGCAGCTGGAGAGACAGGCCCTACAATGAGCAGTTCTTC.

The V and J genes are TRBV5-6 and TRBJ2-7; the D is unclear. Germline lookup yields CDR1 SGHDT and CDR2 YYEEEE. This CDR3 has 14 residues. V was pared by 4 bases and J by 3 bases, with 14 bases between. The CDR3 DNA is TGTGCCAGCAGCCTCTCTTCTCGGAACTACGAGCAGTACTTC. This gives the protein CASSLSSRNYEQYF.

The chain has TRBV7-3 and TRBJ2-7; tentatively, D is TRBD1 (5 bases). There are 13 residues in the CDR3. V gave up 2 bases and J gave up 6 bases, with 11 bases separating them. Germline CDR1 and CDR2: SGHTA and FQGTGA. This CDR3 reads CASSLGLQGEQYF. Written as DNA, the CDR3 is TGTGCCAGCAGCTTAGGGCTCCAGGGCGAGCAGTACTTC.

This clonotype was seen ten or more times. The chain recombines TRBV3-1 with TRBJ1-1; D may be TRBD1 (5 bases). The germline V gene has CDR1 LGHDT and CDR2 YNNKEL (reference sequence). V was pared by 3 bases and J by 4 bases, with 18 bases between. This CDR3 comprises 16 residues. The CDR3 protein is CASSQTDPGTGTEAFF. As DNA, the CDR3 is TGTGCCAGCAGCCAGACCGATCCAGGGACGGGCACTGAAGCTTTCTTT.

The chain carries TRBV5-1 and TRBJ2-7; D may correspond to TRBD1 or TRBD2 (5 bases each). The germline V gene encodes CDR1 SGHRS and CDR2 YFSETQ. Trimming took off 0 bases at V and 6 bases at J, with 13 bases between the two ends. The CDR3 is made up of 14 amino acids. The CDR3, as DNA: TGCGCCAGCAGCTTGGATCAGGGAGCAAGCGAGCAGTACTTC. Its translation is CASSLDQGASEQYF.

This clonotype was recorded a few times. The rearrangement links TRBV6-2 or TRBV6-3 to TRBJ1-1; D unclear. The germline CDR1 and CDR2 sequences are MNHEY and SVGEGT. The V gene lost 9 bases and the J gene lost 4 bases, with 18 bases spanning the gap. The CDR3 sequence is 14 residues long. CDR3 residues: CASRSQAIITEAFF. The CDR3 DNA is TGTGCCAGTAGGTCCCAGGCTATTATCACTGAAGCTTTCTTT.